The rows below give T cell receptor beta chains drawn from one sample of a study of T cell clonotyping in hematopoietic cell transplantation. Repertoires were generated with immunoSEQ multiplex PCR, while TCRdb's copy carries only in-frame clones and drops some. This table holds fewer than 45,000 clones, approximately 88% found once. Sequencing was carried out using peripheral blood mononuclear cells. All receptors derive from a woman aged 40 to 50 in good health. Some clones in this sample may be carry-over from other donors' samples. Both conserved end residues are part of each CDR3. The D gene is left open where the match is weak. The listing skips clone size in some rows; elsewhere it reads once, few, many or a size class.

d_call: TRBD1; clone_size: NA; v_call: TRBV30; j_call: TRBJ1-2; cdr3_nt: TGTGCCTGGAGGAACCAGGACAGGGTGAGCTATGGCTACACCTTC; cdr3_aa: CAWRNQDRVSYGYTF
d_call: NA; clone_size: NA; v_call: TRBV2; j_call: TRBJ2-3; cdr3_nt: TGTGCCAGCAGTGGGGCGGGCATCACAGATACGCAGTATTTT; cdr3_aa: CASSGAGITDTQYF
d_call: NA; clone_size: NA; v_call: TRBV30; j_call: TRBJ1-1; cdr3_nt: TGTGCCTGGAGTAAGAGGGGGGGTGAAGCTTTCTTT; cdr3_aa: CAWSKRGGEAFF
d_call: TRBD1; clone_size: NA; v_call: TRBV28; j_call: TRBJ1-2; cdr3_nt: TGTGCCAGCAGCCCCGGGACAGATTATGGCTACACCTTC; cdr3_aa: CASSPGTDYGYTF
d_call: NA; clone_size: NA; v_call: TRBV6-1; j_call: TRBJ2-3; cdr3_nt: TGTGCCAGCAGTGTACCTACGCAGTATTTT; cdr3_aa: CASSVPTQYF
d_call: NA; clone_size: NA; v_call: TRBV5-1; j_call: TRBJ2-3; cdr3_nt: TGCGCCAGCCGACAGGAGTTGACAGATACGCAGTATTTT; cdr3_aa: CASRQELTDTQYF
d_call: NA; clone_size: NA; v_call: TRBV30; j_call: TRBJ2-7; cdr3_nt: TGTGCCTGGAGTGTAAAGGGGGCCTACGAGCAGTACTTC; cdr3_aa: CAWSVKGAYEQYF
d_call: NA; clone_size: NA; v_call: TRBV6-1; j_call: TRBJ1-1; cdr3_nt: TGTGCCAGCAGTGAAGGACCCGTTGAGCACACTGAAGCTTTCTTT; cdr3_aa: CASSEGPVEHTEAFF
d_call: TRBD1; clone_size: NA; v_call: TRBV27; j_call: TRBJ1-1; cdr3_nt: TGTGCCAGCAGTCCCTCGGGACAGGGAGGCACTGAAGCTTTCTTT; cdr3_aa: CASSPSGQGGTEAFF
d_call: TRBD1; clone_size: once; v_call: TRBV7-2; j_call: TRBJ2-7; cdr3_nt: TGTGCCAGCAGACCCGGACAGGCTGAGACCTCCTACGAGCAGTACTTC; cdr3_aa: CASRPGQAETSYEQYF
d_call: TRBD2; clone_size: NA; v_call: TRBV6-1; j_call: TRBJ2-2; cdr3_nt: TGTGCCAGCAGTGAAAGGCTAGCGGGAGTCACCGGGGAGCTGTTTTTT; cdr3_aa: CASSERLAGVTGELFF
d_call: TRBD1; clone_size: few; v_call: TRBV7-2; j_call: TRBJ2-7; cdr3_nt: TGTGCCAGCAGCTTAATGCCTGGACAGGTGGAGTTTGTCCACGAGCAGTACTTC; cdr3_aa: CASSLMPGQVEFVHEQYF
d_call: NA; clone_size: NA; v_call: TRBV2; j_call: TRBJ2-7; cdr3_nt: TGTGCCAGCAGTGAAAGGGCTAGCAGAAGCTCCTACGAGCAGTACTTC; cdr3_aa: CASSERASRSSYEQYF
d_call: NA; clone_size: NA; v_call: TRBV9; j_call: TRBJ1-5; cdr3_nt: TGTGCCAGCAGCGGGGGGCAGCTTTTCGATCAGCCCCAGCATTTT; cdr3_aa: CASSGGQLFDQPQHF
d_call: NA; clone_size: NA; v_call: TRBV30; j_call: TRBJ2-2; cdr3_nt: TGTGCCTGGAGGGCAACGACCTGGGGGCACACCGGGGAGCTGTTTTTT; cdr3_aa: CAWRATTWGHTGELFF
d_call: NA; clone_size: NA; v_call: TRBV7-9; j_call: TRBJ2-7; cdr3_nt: TGTGCCAGCAGCCCACCGACGGGATCCTACGAGCAGTACTTC; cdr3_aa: CASSPPTGSYEQYF
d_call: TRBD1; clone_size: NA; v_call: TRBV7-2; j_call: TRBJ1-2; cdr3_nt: TGTGCCAGCAGCTATACAGGGGGCCTCTATGGCTACACCTTC; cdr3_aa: CASSYTGGLYGYTF
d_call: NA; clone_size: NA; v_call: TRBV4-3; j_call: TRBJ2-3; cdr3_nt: TGCGCCAGCAGCCAAGAAACTGAGGATACGCAGTATTTT; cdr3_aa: CASSQETEDTQYF
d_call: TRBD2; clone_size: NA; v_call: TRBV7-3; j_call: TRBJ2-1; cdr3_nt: TGTGCCAGCAGCTCCGGACTAGCGGGAGGGGGTGAGCAGTTCTTC; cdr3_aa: CASSSGLAGGGEQFF
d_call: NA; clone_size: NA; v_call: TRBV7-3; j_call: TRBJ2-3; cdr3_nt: TGTGCCAGCAGCTTGCTAGCAAACACAGATACGCAGTATTTT; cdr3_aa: CASSLLANTDTQYF
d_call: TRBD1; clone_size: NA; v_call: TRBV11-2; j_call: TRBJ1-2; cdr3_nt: TGTGCCAGCAGCTTAAATAGGGGGCTGGACTATGGCTACACCTTC; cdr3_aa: CASSLNRGLDYGYTF
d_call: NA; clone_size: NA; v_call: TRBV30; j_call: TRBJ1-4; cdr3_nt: TGTGCCTGGAACAGGAAGAGGGAAAAACTGTTTTTT; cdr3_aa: CAWNRKREKLFF
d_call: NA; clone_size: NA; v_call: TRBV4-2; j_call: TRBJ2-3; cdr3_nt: TGTGCCAGCAGCCAGACCGGGTCCCCTAAGGGCACAGATACGCAGTATTTT; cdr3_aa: CASSQTGSPKGTDTQYF
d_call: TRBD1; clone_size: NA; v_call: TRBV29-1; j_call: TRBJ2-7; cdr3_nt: TGCAGCGTTGGACAGGGGGCCGACGAGCAGTACTTC; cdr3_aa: CSVGQGADEQYF
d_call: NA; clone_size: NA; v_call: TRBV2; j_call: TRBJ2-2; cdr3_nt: TGTGCCAGCAGTTTATTGAACGTAAACACCGGGGAGCTGTTTTTT; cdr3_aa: CASSLLNVNTGELFF
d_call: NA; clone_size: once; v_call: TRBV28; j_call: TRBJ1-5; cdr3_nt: TGTGCCAGCAGTTCCTGGTCCGGGAGCAATCAGCCCCAGCATTTT; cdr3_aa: CASSSWSGSNQPQHF
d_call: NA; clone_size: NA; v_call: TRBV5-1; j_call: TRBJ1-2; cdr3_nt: TGCGCCAGCAGCCTGGGGACGACTAGGGGCTACACCTTC; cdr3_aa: CASSLGTTRGYTF
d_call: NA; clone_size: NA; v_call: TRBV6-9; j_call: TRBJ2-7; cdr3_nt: TGTGCCAGCAGTTTAGGGAACTACGAGCAGTACTTC; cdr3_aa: CASSLGNYEQYF
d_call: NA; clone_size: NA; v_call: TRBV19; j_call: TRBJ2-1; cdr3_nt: TGTGCCAGTAGTATTGACGACTGGAGCTCCTACAATGAGCAGTTCTTC; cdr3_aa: CASSIDDWSSYNEQFF
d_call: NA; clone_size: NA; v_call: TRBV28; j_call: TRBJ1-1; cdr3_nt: TGTGCCATCAACGTACGGCGGCTCAATGAAGCTTTCTTT; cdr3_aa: CAINVRRLNEAFF
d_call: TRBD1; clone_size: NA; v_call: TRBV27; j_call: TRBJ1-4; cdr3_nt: TGTGCCAGCAGTTTATATCGACAGGGGGGTGAAAAACTGTTTTTT; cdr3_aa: CASSLYRQGGEKLFF
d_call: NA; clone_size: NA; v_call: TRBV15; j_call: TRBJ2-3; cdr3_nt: TGTGCCACCAGCAGGAACAGGGCCACAACAGATACGCAGTATTTT; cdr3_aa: CATSRNRATTDTQYF
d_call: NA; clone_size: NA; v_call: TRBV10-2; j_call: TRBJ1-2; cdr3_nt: TGCGCCAGCAGCCAACTCCTAGCTGGGGACTACACCTTC; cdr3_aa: CASSQLLAGDYTF
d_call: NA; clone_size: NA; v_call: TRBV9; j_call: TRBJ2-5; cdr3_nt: TGTGCCAGCAGCGTAGAGTCCGAGACCCAGTACTTC; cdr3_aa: CASSVESETQYF